This T cell receptor (beta chain) was captured in a study of regulatory T cells in long-lasting Graves disease. Construction of the TCR beta libraries employed iRepertoire HTBI primers in conjunction with Arm-PCR of CDR3 regions. TCRdb reprocessed the multiplex PCR reads with MiXCR, giving one entry per CDR3 protein. In the table there are approximately 300,000 distinct CDR3 sequences, about 18% of which are singletons. The length of the CDR3 is 19 residues. V was clipped by 5 bases and J by 6 bases; unmatched bases: 20. CDR1 is SEHNR and CDR2 is FQNEAQ in the germline V gene (reference sequence). The time point is: newly diagnosed GD, antithyroid drugs for less than 3 months. Making the TCR library involved RNA that had been extracted from PBMCs.

This sequence joins TRBV7-9 and TRBJ2-7, with 12 nucleotides matching TRBD1. The sample in question was peripheral blood mononuclear cells (PBMCs), obtained at new diagnosis, from a patient treated with antithyroid drugs. This TCR was recovered from a female donor with Graves disease. CDR3 loop: CASSPSPGTGGKGFGEQYF. Here the CDR3 DNA reads TGTGCCAGCAGCCCAAGTCCCGGGACAGGGGGCAAGGGGTTTGGCGAGCAGTACTTC.